The text below deals with one T cell receptor beta chain. The sample comes from a study of CD8 T cells in Susac syndrome. Through negative isolation, CD4+ and CD8+ T cells were obtained, while TEMRA cells were enriched using FACS. Reverse transcription of roughly 0.45 to 1 ug RNA used random hexamers. Each CDR3 protein is one row after TCRdb ran MiXCR on the immunoSEQ multiplex PCR reads. There are 80,000 or so distinct CDR3 sequences in the sample; just over 90% occur only once, and about 0.52% lies in the top ten. This receptor was taken from a human donor with Susac syndrome. The source material was CD4+ T cells from PBMCs.

CDR3 amino acids: CSVGAIRGRAVDIQYF. The CDR3 DNA reads as TGCAGCGTGGGAGCCATTCGCGGGAGGGCCGTGGACATTCAGTACTTC. The rearrangement joins TRBV29-1 to TRBJ2-4, with TRBD2 matching over 9 bases. The V gene end was trimmed by 6 bases and the J gene end by 8 bases; junction bases not matched to a gene: 17. CDR1 SQVTM and CDR2 ANQGSEA come from the germline V gene. The CDR3 covers 16 residues.